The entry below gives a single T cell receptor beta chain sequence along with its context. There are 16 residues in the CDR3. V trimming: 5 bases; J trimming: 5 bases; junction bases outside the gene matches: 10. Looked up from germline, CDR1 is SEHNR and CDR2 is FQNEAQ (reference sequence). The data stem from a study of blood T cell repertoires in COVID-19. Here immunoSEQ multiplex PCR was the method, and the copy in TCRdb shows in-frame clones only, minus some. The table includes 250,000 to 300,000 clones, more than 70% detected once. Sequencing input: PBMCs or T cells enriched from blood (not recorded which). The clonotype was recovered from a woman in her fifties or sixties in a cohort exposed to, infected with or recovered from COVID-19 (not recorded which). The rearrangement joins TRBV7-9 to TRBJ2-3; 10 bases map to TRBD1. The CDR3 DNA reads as TGTGCCAGCAGCCTCATCGGGACAGGGGTTCGAGATACGCAGTATTTT. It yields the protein CASSLIGTGVRDTQYF.